This T cell receptor beta chain was retrieved from a study of cytomegalovirus exposure and HLA in healthy donors. PCR amplification relied on 60 Vbeta primers (plus 13 Jbeta primers). The assay was immunoSEQ multiplex PCR, and TCRdb's table has in-frame clones only and misses some. The table has under 200,000 clones, about four fifths seen once; the top ten hold 1%. Despite likely unrecorded immune exposures, the donors were nominally healthy at the time of sampling. Comments on this clone: Antigen: not known.

The CDR3 consists of 16 residues. The trim removed 3 bases at V and 5 bases at J, leaving 6 bases unmatched. Per the germline V gene, CDR1 is SGHRS and CDR2 is YFSETQ. General study findings and limits: Being indistinguishable, some V segments were excluded, TRBV6-2 and TRBV6-3 among them.

The chain has TRBV5-1 and TRBJ2-3; 13 bases align to TRBD2. This clonotype originated in a woman between 50 and 59 years old in good health and CMV-seropositive. Sequencing used PBMCs. The CDR3 loop reads CASSYTSGRALDTQYF. The CDR3 region has the DNA TGCGCCAGCAGCTATACTAGCGGGAGGGCCTTAGATACGCAGTATTTT.